The 6 T cell receptor beta chains below come from one sample, sequenced in a study of blood T cell repertoires in COVID-19. TCRdb's copy holds only in-frame clones and misses some; the assay was immunoSEQ multiplex PCR. The table lists roughly 500,000 clones, roughly nine tenths of them singletons. What was sequenced was peripheral blood. The receptors originated from a man between 18 and 29 years old with COVID-19, enrolled during active disease.

The chain couples TRBV6-5 to TRBJ2-5; 8 positions match TRBD1. Germline CDR1 is MNHEY and CDR2 is SVGAGI. This CDR3 comprises 13 residues. The junction had 3 bases not matched to a gene; V was cut back by 6 bases and J by 3 bases. The CDR3 DNA follows: TGTGCCAGCAGCCGGACAGGGAAAGAGACCCAGTACTTC. It codes for CASSRTGKETQYF.

The rearrangement uses TRBV18 and TRBJ1-3; D is perhaps TRBD1 (6 bases). The germline V gene encodes CDR1 KGHSH and CDR2 LQKENI. This CDR3 is built from 15 residues. Trimming took off 4 bases at V and 4 bases at J, with 14 bases between the two ends. The CDR3 DNA follows: TGTGCCAGCTCACTCTCTCAGGGGTCGGGAAACACCATATATTTT. It encodes CASSLSQGSGNTIYF.

This clone appeared once. V and J are TRBV5-4 and TRBJ2-7, with TRBD2 identical over 7 bases. Germline CDR1 is SGHNT and CDR2 is YYREEE (reference sequence). Unmatched junction bases numbered 14, after V lost 0 bases and J lost 2 bases. This CDR3 region has 18 residues. CDR3 amino acids: CASSLVFLSGTLPYEQYF. In DNA, the CDR3 is TGTGCCAGCAGCTTGGTGTTCCTCAGCGGGACCCTCCCCTACGAGCAGTACTTC.

The chain couples TRBV6-4 to TRBJ1-6; maybe TRBD1 (6 bases). This CDR3 has 13 amino acids. V lost 7 bases, J lost 10 bases, and 14 bases lay in between. Germline V gene data show CDR1 as MRHNA and CDR2 as SNTAGT. CDR3 protein: CASNETGTSPLHF. The CDR3 DNA reads as TGTGCCAGCAATGAAACAGGGACGTCACCCCTCCACTTT.

The rearrangement joins TRBV6-5 to TRBJ1-1; D perhaps matches TRBD1 (6 bases). Germline CDR1 is MNHEY and CDR2 is SVGAGI. CDR3 length equals 15 residues. The ends were cut back, 0 bases at V and 6 bases at J, with 14 bases in the middle. The CDR3 loop reads CASSYSRGRGSEAFF. CDR3 DNA: TGTGCCAGCAGTTACTCGAGGGGGAGGGGTTCTGAAGCTTTCTTT.

The chain employs TRBV10-3 and TRBJ1-4; the D gene is possibly TRBD1 (5 bases). V was shortened by 0 bases and J by 4 bases, with 6 bases between the two germline ends. The length of the CDR3 is 14 residues. CDR1 ENHRY and CDR2 SYGVKD come from the germline V gene. The CDR3 nucleotides read TGTGCCATCAGTGAGTCACAGGTTAATGAAAAACTGTTTTTT. Residues: CAISESQVNEKLFF.